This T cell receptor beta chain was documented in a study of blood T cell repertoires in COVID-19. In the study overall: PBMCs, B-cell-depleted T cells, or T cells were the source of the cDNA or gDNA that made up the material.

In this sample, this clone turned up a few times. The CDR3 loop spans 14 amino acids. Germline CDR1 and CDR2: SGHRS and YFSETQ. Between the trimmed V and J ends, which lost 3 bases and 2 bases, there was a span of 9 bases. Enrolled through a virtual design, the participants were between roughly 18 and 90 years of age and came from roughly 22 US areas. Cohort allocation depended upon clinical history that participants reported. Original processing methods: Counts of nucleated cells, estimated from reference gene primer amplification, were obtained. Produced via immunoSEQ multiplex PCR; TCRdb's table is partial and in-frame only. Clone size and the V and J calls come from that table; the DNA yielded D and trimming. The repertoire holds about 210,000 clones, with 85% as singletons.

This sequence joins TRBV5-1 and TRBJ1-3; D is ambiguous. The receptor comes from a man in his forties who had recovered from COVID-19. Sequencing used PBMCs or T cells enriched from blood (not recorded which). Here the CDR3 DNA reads TGCGCCAGCAGCTCTGCGGGTGCTGGAAACACCATATATTTT. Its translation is CASSSAGAGNTIYF.